This entry is about one T cell receptor (beta chain). The authors built TCR beta libraries using iRepertoire HTBI primers and Arm-PCR of CDR3 regions. MiXCR, applied by TCRdb to the multiplex PCR reads, yields one record per CDR3 protein. The sample holds around 500,000 distinct CDR3 sequences, roughly 16% seen once. CDR1 and CDR2 (germline): SGHNT, YYREEE (reference sequence). The CDR3 contains 15 residues. The junction had 12 bases not matched to a gene; V was cut back by 4 bases and J by 7 bases. As to time point: newly diagnosed GD, antithyroid drugs for less than 3 months. Scientists built the TCR library using RNA that was extracted from PBMCs. This entry comes from a study of regulatory T cells in long-lasting Graves disease. Separately, the same data were catalogued under a study of T cells in Graves' hyperthyroidism and ophthalmopathy. From that paper: First-round RT-PCR with HTBI primers amplified the TCR CDR3 region. Clonotypes that were expanded in thyroid above 0.001 mostly appeared in blood too.

This specimen was peripheral blood mononuclear cells (PBMCs), taken at new diagnosis, from a patient treated with antithyroid drugs. This chain links TRBV5-4 with TRBJ1-1, with 8 bases identical to TRBD1. The receptor was isolated from a woman aged 35 to 60 with Graves disease. The chain's CDR3 is CASSPVPGQENEAFF. In DNA form, the CDR3 reads TGTGCCAGCAGCCCGGTCCCGGGACAGGAAAATGAAGCTTTCTTT.